Listed here are 19 T cell receptor beta chains from one sample, sequenced in a study of T cell repertoires in cytomegalovirus infection. MiXCR, run by TCRdb on the reads, gives a single entry per CDR3 protein. The data contain about 530,000 distinct CDR3 sequences, about 30% of them seen just once; the ten biggest clones take up over 10%. Sequenced: PBMCs. These receptors were collected from a human donor in good health (CMV status not recorded). Some clones in this sample may be carry-over from other donors' samples.

As to this clonotype: A clone one base away is much larger, so this may be a read error. This chain links TRBV7-2 with TRBJ1-1, with TRBD1 as a possible D gene (6 bases). The CDR3 covers 14 residues. Germline lookup yields CDR1 SGHTA and CDR2 FQGNSA. The CDR3 bases are TGTGCCAGCATCTTAGGGGCCAGGGGTAGGGAAGCTTTCTTT. Amino acid sequence: CASILGARGREAFF.

This clonotype was seen only a few times. The chain uses TRBV12-3 or TRBV12-4 and TRBJ2-3; D is unresolved. V was trimmed by 3 bases and J by 2 bases, leaving 9 bases between them. The CDR3 is 14 residues long. DNA of the CDR3: TGTGCCAGCAGTTTTGGTCACAACACAGATACGCAGTATTTT. This gives the protein CASSFGHNTDTQYF.

The chain links TRBV11-2 to TRBJ2-2; 7 nucleotides match TRBD2. CDR1 SGHAT and CDR2 FQNNGV come from the germline V gene. Trimming cost V 1 base and J 6 bases; bases outside gene matches: 5. The CDR3 has 15 amino acids. CDR3 nucleotides: TGTGCCAGCAGCTTAGGCGGGAGTGGAGCCGGGGAGCTGTTTTTT. Encoded protein: CASSLGGSGAGELFF. Combining the CDR3 with reference TRBV11-2 and TRBJ2-2 gives the whole variable domain EAGVAQSPRYKIIEKRQSVAFWCNPISGHATLYWYQQILGQGPKLLIQFQNNGVVDDSQLPKDRFSAERLKGVDSTLKIQPAKLEDSAVYLCASSLGGSGAGELFFGEGSRLTVL.

This clonotype occurred a few times. The chain couples TRBV11-2 to TRBJ1-5, with 7 bases identical to TRBD1. The CDR3 has 15 residues. Germline-derived CDR1 and CDR2 are SGHAT and FQNNGV. The ends lost 1 base at V and 6 bases at J; junction bases unmatched: 6. The chain's CDR3 is CASSLGDRVAQPQHF. In DNA, the CDR3 is TGTGCCAGCAGCTTAGGAGACAGGGTCGCTCAGCCCCAGCATTTT.

This clonotype was seen many times. The chain combines TRBV7-2 with TRBJ1-1; no reliable D call. Trimming removed 2 bases from V and 1 base from J, with 11 bases in between. CDR1 is SGHTA and CDR2 is FQGNSA in the germline V gene. CDR3 size: 15 residues. CDR3 region: CASSLTRGRNTEAFF. DNA of the CDR3: TGTGCCAGCAGCTTAACGCGAGGGAGGAACACTGAAGCTTTCTTT.

This clonotype was seen only a few times. The DNA of the CDR3 is TGTGCCAGCAGCTTAGTGCGGGGAGTGGAGACCCAGTACTTC. It codes for CASSLVRGVETQYF. The genes are TRBV11-3 and TRBJ2-5; perhaps TRBD2 as D (6 bases). The CDR3 contains 14 residues. Germline assignment: CDR1 SGHNT and CDR2 YENEEA. V dropped 1 base and J dropped 5 bases, with 11 bases sitting between them. Full variable domain (missing parts from reference TRBV11-3 and TRBJ2-5): EAGVVQSPRYKIIEKKQPVAFWCNPISGHNTLYWYLQNLGQGPELLIRYENEEAVDDSQLPKDRFSAERLKGVDSTLKIQPAELGDSAVYLCASSLVRGVETQYFGPGTRLLVL.

The chain links TRBV20-1 to TRBJ2-1; D is ambiguous. The CDR3 covers 14 residues. Germline CDR1 and CDR2: DFQATT and SNEGSKA (reference sequence). V lost 4 bases to trimming and J lost 5 bases, with 15 bases between them. The CDR3 DNA sequence: TGCAGTGCTAACGAACGACATTTCCACAATGAGCAGTTCTTC. Amino acids: CSANERHFHNEQFF.

This clonotype has more than one count but fewer than ten. The rearrangement uses TRBV27 and TRBJ1-1, with TRBD1 matching 9 bases. Looked up from germline, CDR1 is MNHEY and CDR2 is SMNVEV (reference sequence). CDR3 length equals 16 residues. J was trimmed by 5 bases and V by 5 bases; bases with no gene match: 12. CDR3 loop: CASSEDRGSKKTEAFF. The DNA of the CDR3 is TGTGCCAGCAGTGAGGACAGGGGAAGCAAGAAGACTGAAGCTTTCTTT.

The CDR3 reads CASSEATSGRAPDTQYF. In nucleotides, the CDR3 is TGTGCCAGCAGTGAAGCCACTAGCGGGAGGGCCCCAGATACGCAGTATTTT. The V gene is TRBV2, the J gene TRBJ2-3; 13 bases are a match to TRBD2. The V and J ends lost 0 bases and 4 bases, in that order; junction bases with no gene match: 4. The CDR3 consists of 17 residues. CDR1 and CDR2 from the germline V gene are SNHLY and FYNNEI.

The chain couples TRBV20-1 to TRBJ1-4; perhaps TRBD1 as D (6 bases). V lost 5 bases and J 8 bases, leaving 12 bases between the germline ends. The CDR3 length is 12 residues. Per germline, CDR1 DFQATT and CDR2 SNEGSKA (reference sequence). CDR3 nucleotides: TGCAGTGCTCCCCGAGGGGGGGAAAAACTGTTTTTT. It encodes CSAPRGGEKLFF.

This clonotype was detected a few times. The rearrangement links TRBV7-9 to TRBJ2-2; TRBD2 agrees at 12 bases. This CDR3 spans 15 amino acids. V shed 6 bases and J 4 bases; nucleotides not matched to a gene: 3. In germline, CDR1 is SEHNR, CDR2 FQNEAQ (reference sequence). CDR3 DNA: TGTGCCAGCAGACCGGGACTAGCGGGCACCGGGGAGCTGTTTTTT. Translated: CASRPGLAGTGELFF.

The chain links TRBV7-2 to TRBJ2-7; 10 bases match TRBD2. The CDR3 has 15 amino acids. Trimming at V came to 6 bases and at J to 2 bases, leaving 7 bases not matched to a gene. Germline CDR1 and CDR2: SGHTA and FQGNSA. CDR3 coding DNA: TGTGCCAGCAGGTATACTAGCGGGGCAACCTACGAGCAGTACTTC. This sequence encodes CASRYTSGATYEQYF.

This clonotype was observed a handful of times. This sequence joins TRBV7-2 and TRBJ1-5; 8 bases are a match to TRBD1. Germline V gene sequence: CDR1 SGHTA, CDR2 FQGNSA. The CDR3 sequence is 16 residues long. V was pared by 5 bases and J by 6 bases, with 12 bases of the junction left unmatched. The CDR3 DNA sequence: TGTGCCAGCAGCCTCCATCCGACAGGGGTCGGTCAGCCCCAGCATTTT. Protein: CASSLHPTGVGQPQHF.

This clonotype was counted only a few times. CDR3 protein: CSVSLSQTQYF. The CDR3 DNA reads TGCAGCGTTTCGCTTTCGCAGACCCAGTACTTC. The chain couples TRBV29-1 to TRBJ2-5; D is unresolved. The V and J ends lost 5 bases and 6 bases respectively, with 10 bases between them. The germline V gene has CDR1 SQVTM and CDR2 ANQGSEA. This CDR3 spans 11 amino acids.

The chain uses TRBV29-1 and TRBJ2-3, with 10 bases lining up with TRBD2. CDR1 is SQVTM and CDR2 is ANQGSEA in the germline V gene. Unmatched junction bases numbered 10, after V lost 7 bases and J lost 0 bases. This CDR3 has 16 residues. The CDR3 sequence: CSGAGLALSSTDTQYF. DNA for the CDR3: TGCAGCGGCGCGGGACTAGCGCTGTCTAGCACAGATACGCAGTATTTT.

The chain combines TRBV19 with TRBJ1-3; possible D gene TRBD1, 5 bases. V was cut by 0 bases and J by 0 bases, with 9 bases left in between. The CDR3 is 16 residues long. Per germline, CDR1 LNHDA and CDR2 SQIVND (reference sequence). CDR3 sequence (DNA): TGTGCCAGTAGTATAGACCCCGGGGCCTCTGGAAACACCATATATTTT. This gives the protein CASSIDPGASGNTIYF.

The table lists this clonotype with a few counts. V usage is TRBV24-1 and J usage is TRBJ2-1, with D uncertain. The CDR3 totals 13 residues. Germline V lookup: CDR1 KGHDR, CDR2 SFDVKD. Trimming took off 5 bases at V and 2 bases at J, with 6 bases between the two ends. CDR3 in DNA: TGTGCCACCAGTGGCGGTACCTACAATGAGCAGTTCTTC. It specifies CATSGGTYNEQFF.

The gene calls are TRBV24-1 and TRBJ2-1; 14 positions match TRBD2. The CDR3 totals 16 residues. J lost 8 bases, V lost 2 bases, and 4 bases had no gene match. Looked up from germline, CDR1 is KGHDR and CDR2 is SFDVKD. The CDR3 reads CATSDWGTSGSYEQFF. DNA of the CDR3: TGTGCCACCAGTGATTGGGGGACTAGCGGGAGCTATGAGCAGTTCTTC.

At least ten counts were recorded for this clonotype. J is TRBJ2-3 and V is TRBV7-2, with TRBD2 matching 7 bases. Unmatched junction bases numbered 11, after V lost 5 bases and J lost 0 bases. The CDR3 runs 17 residues. Germline CDR1 reads SGHTA; CDR2 reads FQGNSA. CDR3 sequence: CASSPRGRGVSTDTQYF. For the CDR3, the DNA is TGTGCCAGCAGCCCCCGTGGGAGGGGCGTGAGCACAGATACGCAGTATTTT.